What follows are 20 T cell receptor beta chains derived from one specimen sequenced in a study of spatial heterogeneity in lung cancer. Time point of the sample: sample taken at primary tumor resection. Unsorted whole RNA from tumor, nontumor lung or frozen PBMC underwent sequencing. TCRdb reprocessed the 5' RACE reads via MiXCR and lists one record per CDR3 protein. The table lists some 12,000 distinct CDR3 sequences, approximately 6.2% of them singletons. The material sequenced was normal lung tissue next to the tumor, taken at surgery. The source of these receptors is a male donor with early-stage non-small cell lung cancer.

Many counts were recorded for this clonotype. Little can be read into the size of this beta chain, an off-target read in a library designed for alpha chains. The gene calls are TRBV6-1 and TRBJ2-3; D is unresolved. Germline V gene sequence: CDR1 MNHNS, CDR2 SASEGT. Trimming shortened V by 6 bases and J by 3 bases, and 10 bases separated the two germline ends. The CDR3 covers 13 residues. The chain's CDR3 is CASSYTPTDTQYF. CDR3 DNA: TGTGCCAGCAGCTATACACCGACAGATACGCAGTATTTT.

This clonotype was recorded at least ten times. This beta chain is an unintended read in a library built for alpha chains; its size means little. The rearrangement uses TRBV5-1 and TRBJ2-7; unclear D gene. CDR3 length: 14 amino acids. Between the trimmed V and J ends, which lost 0 bases and 7 bases, there was a span of 14 bases. Germline V lookup: CDR1 SGHRS, CDR2 YFSETQ. CDR3 nucleotide sequence: TGCGCCAGCAGCTTGGGTAGGTCCGGTACGGAGCAGTACTTC. Protein sequence: CASSLGRSGTEQYF.

By proportion, this clonotype is medium-sized (0.01 to 0.1%). For a library built for alpha chains, this beta chain is a stray read; little rests on its size. V and J are TRBV20-1 and TRBJ1-6; TRBD1 matches 8 bases. V was pared by 0 bases and J by 14 bases, with 12 bases of the junction left unmatched. This CDR3 has 15 amino acids. Germline loops: CDR1 DFQATT, CDR2 SNEGSKA (reference sequence). The CDR3 region is CSARDMTGERESLHF. In nucleotides, the CDR3 is TGCAGTGCTAGAGATATGACAGGGGAGAGAGAATCCCTCCACTTT.

This clonotype was observed a handful of times. This beta chain slipped into a library made for alpha chains as a stray read, so its size is not meaningful. The V and J genes are TRBV3-1 and TRBJ2-2, with 8 bases aligning to TRBD1. CDR3 length: 15 amino acids. V dropped 4 bases and J dropped 1; count of bases not matched to a gene: 2. CDR1 and CDR2 from the germline V gene are LGHDT and YNNKEL (reference sequence). CDR3 residues: CASSPGQGNTGELFF. The DNA of the CDR3 is TGTGCCAGCAGCCCAGGACAGGGGAACACCGGGGAGCTGTTTTTT.

In the case of this clonotype: A much larger clone differs from this one at a single base, so this may be a read error. For a library built for alpha chains, this beta chain is a stray read; little rests on its size. The genes are TRBV11-2 and TRBJ2-3; TRBD1 agrees at 9 bases. The CDR3 loop spans 16 amino acids. CDR1 is SGHAT, CDR2 FQNNGV, per germline. Trimming at V came to 3 bases and at J to 7 bases, leaving 11 bases not matched to a gene. CDR3 residues: CASSFERQGVRNTQYF. CDR3 nucleotides: TGTGCCAGCAGCTTCGAGAGACAGGGGGTGCGAAATACGCAGTATTTT.

About this clonotype itself: This beta chain is a stray sequence in a library constructed for alpha chains; its clone size is not meaningful. The chain recombines TRBV10-3 with TRBJ2-3; 11 positions match TRBD2. V trimming: 8 bases; J trimming: 2 bases; junction bases outside the gene matches: 15. The germline gives CDR1 ENHRY, CDR2 SYGVKD. The CDR3 contains 18 residues. CDR3 in amino acids: CAIGQPGLAVLTTDTQYF. The DNA for the CDR3 is TGTGCCATCGGACAACCGGGACTAGCGGTCCTCACCACAGATACGCAGTATTTT.

This clonotype was recorded many times. Little can be read into the size of this beta chain, an off-target read in a library designed for alpha chains. This chain uses TRBV2 with TRBJ1-3; no firm D call. This CDR3 has 12 amino acids. CDR1 SNHLY and CDR2 FYNNEI come from the germline V gene. The V gene lost 5 bases and the J gene lost 3 bases, with 5 bases spanning the gap. The CDR3 DNA sequence: TGTGCCAGCAGTTCCCGTGGAAACACCATATATTTT. Protein product: CASSSRGNTIYF. Full variable domain (rest looked up from reference TRBV2 and TRBJ1-3): EPEVTQTPSHQVTQMGQEVILRCVPISNHLYFYWYRQILGQKVEFLVSFYNNEISEKSEIFDDQFSVERPDGSNFTLKIRSTKLEDSAMYFCASSSRGNTIYFGEGSWLTVV.

This clonotype is deemed medium-sized. Since the library was made to target alpha chains, this beta chain is a stray read and its abundance is not meaningful. The V and J genes are TRBV20-1 and TRBJ1-4; unclear D gene. This CDR3 has 15 residues. V dropped 4 bases and J dropped 0 bases, with 12 bases sitting between them. The V gene's germline CDR1 is DFQATT and CDR2 SNEGSKA (reference sequence). The CDR3 here is CSATVDSATNEKLFF. The CDR3 DNA is TGCAGTGCTACAGTGGATTCTGCAACTAATGAAAAACTGTTTTTT.

Within the sample, this clonotype is medium-sized. For a library built for alpha chains, this beta chain is a stray read; little rests on its size. This chain links TRBV3-1 with TRBJ1-2; 7 bases are shared with TRBD1. Germline-derived CDR1 and CDR2 are LGHDT and YNNKEL (reference sequence). The CDR3 is made up of 14 amino acids. Trimming removed 4 bases from V and 6 bases from J; junction bases left unmatched: 8. This chain's CDR3 is CASSRTQGSDGYTF. Written as DNA, the CDR3 is TGTGCCAGCAGCCGAACACAGGGGTCAGATGGCTACACCTTC.

Sample share makes this clonotype medium-sized. As an off-target read in a library built for alpha chains, this beta chain has a frequency of little significance. The chain links TRBV7-2 to TRBJ2-4, with 13 bases matching TRBD2. The junction had 8 bases not matched to a gene; V was cut back by 1 base and J by 2 bases. CDR3 size: 19 residues. Germline V gives CDR1 SGHTA, CDR2 FQGNSA. CDR3 DNA: TGTGCCAGCAGCTTAGAAGCTGGACTAGCGGGAGTAACCAAAAACATTCAGTACTTC. This codes for CASSLEAGLAGVTKNIQYF.

This clonotype came up many times. This beta chain was picked up by a library intended for alpha chains and is off target, so its count carries little meaning. The chain couples TRBV9 to TRBJ1-3, with 7 nucleotides matching TRBD1. CDR1 is SGDLS and CDR2 is YYNGEE in the germline V gene. The CDR3 runs to 14 residues. J lost 4 bases, V lost 6 bases, and 7 bases had no gene match. CDR3 in DNA: TGTGCCAGCAAACCCCGGGACAGCGGAAACACCATATATTTT. This translates into CASKPRDSGNTIYF.

At least ten counts were recorded for this clonotype. This beta chain is a stray read from a library made for alpha chains; its abundance is not meaningful. The chain combines TRBV7-9 with TRBJ2-2; the match to TRBD1 covers 9 bases. The V gene's germline CDR1 is SEHNR and CDR2 FQNEAQ (reference sequence). The CDR3 spans 14 residues. The junction had 4 bases not matched to a gene; V was cut back by 5 bases and J by 6 bases. The CDR3 here is CASSRGQGAGELFF. The CDR3, as DNA: TGTGCCAGCAGCCGGGGACAGGGCGCCGGGGAGCTGTTTTTT.

In the case of this clonotype: The library was designed around alpha chains, so this beta chain is a stray read whose abundance carries little weight. V and J are TRBV5-1 and TRBJ2-1, with TRBD2 as a possible D gene (7 bases). Germline values: CDR1 SGHRS, CDR2 YFSETQ. Trimming removed 7 bases at V and 5 bases at J, with 25 bases between. The CDR3 loop spans 17 amino acids. As DNA, the CDR3 is TGCGCCAGCTCCACTAACGGGGGGCGTCTGAGCCACAATGAGCAGTTCTTC. Translating gives CASSTNGGRLSHNEQFF.

A few counts support this clonotype. The library was prepared for alpha chains; this beta chain is a stray read, so its frequency means little. The V call is TRBV7-2, the J call TRBJ2-2, with 10 bases identical to TRBD1. The length of the CDR3 is 16 residues. Germline trimming cut 5 bases from V and 2 bases from J; bases unmatched to any gene: 5. Germline V gene sequence: CDR1 SGHTA, CDR2 FQGNSA. CDR3 coding DNA: TGTGCCAGCAGCCCCCGACAGGGGGCCAACACCGGGGAGCTGTTTTTT. Protein product: CASSPRQGANTGELFF. The variable domain in full, with the rest retrieved from reference TRBV7-2 and TRBJ2-2, is GAGVSQSPSNKVTEKGKDVELRCDPISGHTALYWYRQSLGQGLEFLIYFQGNSAPDKSGLPSDRFSAERTGGSVSTLTIQRTQQEDSAVYLCASSPRQGANTGELFFGEGSRLTVL.

Of note for this clonotype: The library was designed around alpha chains, so this beta chain is a stray read whose abundance carries little weight. V is TRBV28 and J is TRBJ2-3, with D perhaps TRBD2 (5 bases). CDR3 length: 17 amino acids. Trimming removed 0 bases from V and 2 bases from J, with 15 bases in between. Per germline, CDR1 MDHEN and CDR2 SYDVKM. The CDR3 DNA follows: TGTGCCAGCAGTTTATGGGCTAGCAGGAGGTACACAGATACGCAGTATTTT. Translating gives CASSLWASRRYTDTQYF.

This clonotype was counted a few times. In a library made to pick up alpha chains, this beta chain is a stray read with a size that means little. The chain combines TRBV10-3 with TRBJ2-3; 10 bases match TRBD2. V lost 7 bases, J lost 3 bases, and 1 base stayed unmatched. CDR1 ENHRY and CDR2 SYGVKD come from the germline V gene. The CDR3 consists of 13 residues. The DNA of the CDR3 is TGTGCCATCAAAGCGGGAGGGACAGATACGCAGTATTTT. Protein: CAIKAGGTDTQYF.

With regard to this clonotype: This beta chain is an off-target read within a library intended for alpha chains, so its frequency means little. The rearrangement uses TRBV7-2 and TRBJ2-5; 11 nucleotides match TRBD2. CDR1 is SGHTA and CDR2 is FQGNSA in the germline V gene. V shed 2 bases, J shed 5 bases, and the junction held 7 bases outside the gene matches. The CDR3 is 16 amino acids. The CDR3 spells CASSLRLAGGRETQYF. The CDR3 region has the DNA TGTGCCAGCAGCTTAAGGCTAGCGGGAGGTCGGGAGACCCAGTACTTC.

The sample holds many counts of this clonotype. Since it is a stray read in a library aimed at alpha chains, this beta chain has a size that is not meaningful. V is TRBV27 and J is TRBJ1-1; perhaps TRBD1 as D (5 bases). The V end lost 7 bases, the J end lost 1 base, and 10 bases lay between the germline ends. Germline values: CDR1 MNHEY, CDR2 SMNVEV (reference sequence). CDR3 length equals 13 residues. The CDR3 spells CASNMRGNTEAFF. In DNA form, the CDR3 reads TGTGCCAGCAACATGAGGGGGAACACTGAAGCTTTCTTT.

This clonotype showed up many times. With the library built for alpha chains, this beta chain is off target and its frequency is not meaningful. The chain employs TRBV12-3 or TRBV12-4 and TRBJ1-5; no clear D gene. Trimming shortened V by 3 bases and J by 0 bases, and 3 bases separated the two germline ends. The CDR3 runs 13 residues. CDR3 DNA: TGTGCCAGCAGTTTGAATAGCAATCAGCCCCAGCATTTT. It codes for CASSLNSNQPQHF.

This clonotype was counted at least ten times. In a library made to pick up alpha chains, this beta chain is a stray read with a size that means little. V is TRBV19 and J is TRBJ2-2; possible D gene TRBD2, 5 bases. The germline gives CDR1 LNHDA, CDR2 SQIVND (reference sequence). The V gene lost 5 bases and the J gene lost 2 bases, with 15 bases spanning the gap. The CDR3 has 16 residues. CDR3 in amino acids: CASSLQPSGNTGELFF. In nucleotides, the CDR3 is TGTGCCAGTAGTCTACAGCCCAGCGGAAACACCGGGGAGCTGTTTTTT.